This T cell receptor beta chain appears in the sequencing data of a study of T-cell reconstitution after alpha-beta-depleted transplantation in children. Germline CDR1 is LGHDT and CDR2 is YNNKEL (reference sequence). With 1 base clipped from V and 1 base from J, the junction kept 4 bases outside the gene matches. The CDR3 length is 17 residues. Turning to this clonotype: Antigen specificity is unknown.

Using unique molecular identifiers, the investigators prepared the TCRbeta library. Via MiXCR, TCRdb re-called the PCR reads, giving one row per CDR3 protein. Of around 190,000 distinct CDR3 sequences listed, roughly 7% were seen once; the top ten hold approximately 5.7%. Study-wide findings and caveats: Among T cells one year after transplant, newly produced cells accounted for most counts and diversity. From surviving recipient T cells and thymic progenitors came the high day-60 TCRbeta diversity observed in some patients. Several hundred expanded graft clones reportedly gave rise to the alpha-beta T cells present about two months after transplant.

The source was PBMCs, collected before TCRalphabeta/CD19-depleted stem cell transplant. J is TRBJ2-6 and V is TRBV3-1, with TRBD2 matching 7 bases. The receptor was derived from a boy between 2 and 15 years old with acute lymphoblastic leukemia, due to receive a stem cell transplant. The CDR3 nucleotides read TGTGCCAGCAGCCAAGGCTGGGGGGGATCTGGGGCCAACGTCCTGACTTTC. Protein product: CASSQGWGGSGANVLTF.